These T cell receptor beta chains were read from a single sample in a study of blood T cell repertoires in COVID-19. Method: immunoSEQ multiplex PCR; TCRdb's copy keeps in-frame clones and lacks some. The sample includes about 260,000 clones, around 83% of them seen just once. Sequences were obtained from peripheral blood. The receptors come from a woman aged 35 to 49 who had recovered from COVID-19. Each CDR3 is given with its conserved first and last residue. The order of the fields is CDR3 protein, clone size, V gene. Size is stated for part of the rows, as once, few or many counts, or as a class when the clone is expanded.

CDR3: CASSLEAGAFTDTQYF
size: NA
V: TRBV5-5

CDR3: CASSRLQGARTEAFF
size: NA
V: TRBV6-2/TRBV6-3

CDR3: CASSELTGDYGYTF
size: few
V: TRBV2

CDR3: CASSSVTHLNQPQHF
size: NA
V: TRBV27

CDR3: CASSPSPGGPQHF
size: NA
V: TRBV19

CDR3: CASSLEGLSNQPQHF
size: NA
V: TRBV28

CDR3: CATSRARGQSWGQGNTEAFF
size: NA
V: TRBV15

CDR3: CASSGQLQETQYF
size: NA
V: TRBV11-2

CDR3: CASSPSARGSGELFF
size: NA
V: TRBV7-3

CDR3: CASSFGITYNEQFF
size: NA
V: TRBV11-2

CDR3: CASRRPGTGGRESTEAFF
size: NA
V: TRBV2

CDR3: CASSQEDRYNEKLFF
size: once
V: TRBV3-1/TRBV3-2

CDR3: CASSIVYREYEQYF
size: once
V: TRBV19

CDR3: CASSKPVGGLDGYTF
size: NA
V: TRBV14

CDR3: CASSLTGAYSGANVLTF
size: once
V: TRBV5-6

CDR3: CAISESMQGSLATGELFF
size: NA
V: TRBV10-3

CDR3: CAWSPRQGARNTIYF
size: NA
V: TRBV30

CDR3: CASSSRDRASLEAFF
size: NA
V: TRBV11-2

CDR3: CASSRTSLLSEQYF
size: NA
V: TRBV6-2/TRBV6-3

CDR3: CASSLPDTAGTDTQYF
size: few
V: TRBV5-1